The clone carrying this TCR beta chain appeared a few times. Its specificity is unknown. This entry comes from a study of T cells after yellow fever vaccination. Study-wide context: Any fraction with a low cell number was prepared using SMART-Seq v4 Ultra Low Input.

UMIs were added to TCR cDNA along with a universal primer site when it was made by 5'RACE template switching. TCRdb re-derived calls from the 5' RACE reads in MiXCR, one entry per CDR3 protein. The sample holds approximately 120,000 distinct CDR3 sequences, 12% to 15% seen once. Study results and caveats: Abundant clonotypes from the bulk population could get into FACS-sorted repertoires as contaminants. Booster samples showed a return of most primary-vaccination clones (around 96% CD4, approximately 90% CD8).

After removal of 3 bases from V and 3 bases from J, the junction contained 5 bases not matched to a gene. There are 14 residues in the CDR3. Material: CD8+ T cells sorted from PBMCs, obtained 5 days after the yellow fever booster vaccination. This chain joins TRBV12-3 or TRBV12-4 and TRBJ2-7; 7 bases map to TRBD1. The TCR comes from a man younger than 30 who received the YFV17D yellow fever vaccine. The CDR3 loop is CASSFGTAIYEQYF. The DNA of the CDR3 is TGTGCCAGCAGTTTCGGGACAGCTATCTACGAGCAGTACTTC.